This section outlines one TCR beta chain sequence together with its context. Original data processing: Reference gene primer amplification yielded estimated nucleated cell counts. Data came from immunoSEQ multiplex PCR; TCRdb stores just in-frame clones and leaves some out. The V and J calls and the clone size are those of that table, but D and trimming were determined from the DNA. Counted here are 250,000 to 300,000 clones, 86% occurring once; the ten biggest clones make up less than 15%. This sample stems from a study of blood T cell repertoires in COVID-19. In the study overall: Nucleic acid was either cDNA or gDNA, and it came from T cells, B-cell-depleted T cells, or PBMCs.

Sequenced input: peripheral blood. The clonotype was recovered from a woman aged 25 to 39 with COVID-19, enrolled during active disease.

In nucleotides, the CDR3 is TGCAGCGGGGCGGGGACTGAAGCTTTCTTT. It yields the protein CSGAGTEAFF. The chain joins TRBV29-1 to TRBJ1-1; D remains unclear. V was clipped by 7 bases and J by 5 bases, with 8 bases between them. This CDR3 has 10 residues. The germline gives CDR1 SQVTM, CDR2 ANQGSEA.